A single sample is the source of the 3 T cell receptor beta chains below, sequenced in a study of cytomegalovirus exposure and HLA in healthy donors. It was with 60 Vbeta and 13 Jbeta primers that the PCR ran. Only in-frame clones appear in the TCRdb table, and some are missing; sequencing was by immunoSEQ multiplex PCR. The sample consists of around 150,000 clones, 80% of them appearing once. The sample consisted of PBMCs. The receptors were sampled from a man aged 18 to 35 in good health and CMV-seropositive.

CDR3 sequence (DNA): TGTGCCAGCAGCGACCGGAGGGGGCCCTCCTACAATGAGCAGTTCTTC. Translated, it gives CASSDRRGPSYNEQFF. This sequence joins TRBV11-2 and TRBJ2-1, with D possibly being TRBD1 (7 bases). This CDR3 region has 16 residues. Germline CDR1 and CDR2: SGHAT and FQNNGV. V lost 5 bases and J 0 bases, leaving 14 bases between the germline ends.

DNA for the CDR3: TGTGCCAGCAGCTTAGGTGTAGGCGGATACACTGAAGCTTTCTTT. Protein sequence: CASSLGVGGYTEAFF. The rearrangement links TRBV11-1 to TRBJ1-1; D gene unclear. The CDR3 extends over 15 amino acids. CDR1 and CDR2 from the germline V gene are SGHAT and FQDESV (reference sequence). With 1 base removed from V and 3 bases from J, the gap between germline ends came to 12 bases.

In its sample, this clone was seen once. J is TRBJ2-1 and V is TRBV9, with 9 bases that match TRBD2. V lost 2 bases, J lost 5 bases, and 2 bases stayed unmatched. This CDR3 region has 14 residues. Per germline, CDR1 SGDLS and CDR2 YYNGEE. Here the CDR3 DNA reads TGTGCCAGCAGCGTGCGGGGGGGGGACAATGAGCAGTTCTTC. It codes for CASSVRGGDNEQFF.